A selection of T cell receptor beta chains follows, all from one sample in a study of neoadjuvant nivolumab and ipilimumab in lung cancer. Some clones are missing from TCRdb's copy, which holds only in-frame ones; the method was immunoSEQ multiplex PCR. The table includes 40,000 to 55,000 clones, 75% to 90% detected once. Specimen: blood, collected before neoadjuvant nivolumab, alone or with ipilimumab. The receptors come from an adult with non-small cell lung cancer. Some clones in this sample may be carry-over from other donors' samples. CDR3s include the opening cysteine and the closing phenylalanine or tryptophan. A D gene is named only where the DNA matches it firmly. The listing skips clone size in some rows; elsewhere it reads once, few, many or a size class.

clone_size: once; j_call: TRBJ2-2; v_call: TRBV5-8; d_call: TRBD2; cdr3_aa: CASSLYLAENTGELFF; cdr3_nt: TGTGCCAGCAGCTTGTACCTAGCGGAAAACACCGGGGAGCTGTTTTTT
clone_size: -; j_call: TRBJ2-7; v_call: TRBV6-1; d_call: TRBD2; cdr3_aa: CASSEGLAGGRYEQYF; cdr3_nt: TGTGCCAGCAGTGAGGGACTAGCGGGAGGACGGTACGAGCAGTACTTC
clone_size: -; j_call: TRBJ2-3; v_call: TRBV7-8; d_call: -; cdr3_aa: CASGPDSIRADTQYF; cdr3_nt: TGTGCCAGCGGGCCGGACAGCATCCGTGCGGATACGCAGTATTTT
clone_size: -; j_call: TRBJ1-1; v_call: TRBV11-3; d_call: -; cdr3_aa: CASSPCVNTEAFF; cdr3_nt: TGTGCCAGCAGCCCCTGCGTGAACACTGAAGCTTTCTTT
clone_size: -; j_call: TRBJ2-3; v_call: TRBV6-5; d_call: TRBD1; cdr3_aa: CASSGIRGRGDTQYF; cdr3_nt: TGTGCCAGCAGTGGGATCAGGGGGCGAGGAGATACGCAGTATTTT
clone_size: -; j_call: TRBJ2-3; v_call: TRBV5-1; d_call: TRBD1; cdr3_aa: CASSFDRAQATQYF; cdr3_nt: TGCGCCAGCAGCTTCGACAGGGCCCAGGCTACGCAGTATTTT
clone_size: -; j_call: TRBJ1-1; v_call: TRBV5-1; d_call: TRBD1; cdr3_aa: CASAGTGGLNTEAFF; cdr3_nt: TGCGCCAGCGCCGGGACAGGGGGACTGAACACTGAAGCTTTCTTT
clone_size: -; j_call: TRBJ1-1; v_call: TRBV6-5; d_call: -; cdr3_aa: CASSGTANTEAFF; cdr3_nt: TGTGCCAGCAGCGGCACAGCGAACACTGAAGCTTTCTTT
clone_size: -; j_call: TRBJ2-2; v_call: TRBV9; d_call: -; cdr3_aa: CASSEDGELFF; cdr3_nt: TGTGCCAGCAGCGAGGACGGGGAGCTGTTTTTT
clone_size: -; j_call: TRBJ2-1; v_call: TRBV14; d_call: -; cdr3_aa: CASSRSAALPYNEQFF; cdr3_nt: TGTGCCAGCAGCCGGTCAGCGGCCCTACCCTACAATGAGCAGTTCTTC
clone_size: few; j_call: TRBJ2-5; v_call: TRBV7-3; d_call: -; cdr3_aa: CASSLGAEETQYF; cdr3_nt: TGTGCCAGCAGCTTAGGGGCAGAAGAGACCCAGTACTTC
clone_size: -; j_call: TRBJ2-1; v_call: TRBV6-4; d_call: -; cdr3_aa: CASSGVEGVGYNEQFF; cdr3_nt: TGTGCCAGCAGTGGGGTCGAGGGAGTCGGCTACAATGAGCAGTTCTTC
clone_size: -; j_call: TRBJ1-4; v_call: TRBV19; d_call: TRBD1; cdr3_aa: CASSIPTGEGEKLFF; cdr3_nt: TGTGCCAGTAGTATCCCGACAGGGGAGGGTGAAAAACTGTTTTTT
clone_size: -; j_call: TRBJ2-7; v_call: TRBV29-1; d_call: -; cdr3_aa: CSVITAYEQYF; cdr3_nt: TGCAGCGTCATTACAGCGTACGAGCAGTACTTC
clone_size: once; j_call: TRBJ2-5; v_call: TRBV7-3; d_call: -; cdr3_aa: CASSPGGQETQYF; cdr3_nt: TGTGCCAGCAGCCCTGGCGGCCAAGAGACCCAGTACTTC
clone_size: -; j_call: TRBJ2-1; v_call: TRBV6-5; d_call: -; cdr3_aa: CASSEQGREFF; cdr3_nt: TGTGCCAGCAGTGAACAGGGAAGAGAGTTCTTC
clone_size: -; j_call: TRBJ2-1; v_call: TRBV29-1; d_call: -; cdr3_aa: CSALDPGTYNEQFF; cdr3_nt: TGCAGCGCCCTGGATCCAGGTACCTACAATGAGCAGTTCTTC
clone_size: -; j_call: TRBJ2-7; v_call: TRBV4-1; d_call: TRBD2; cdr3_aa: CASSQDRLAGRSEQYF; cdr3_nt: TGCGCCAGCAGCCAAGATCGACTAGCGGGGCGGTCAGAGCAGTACTTC
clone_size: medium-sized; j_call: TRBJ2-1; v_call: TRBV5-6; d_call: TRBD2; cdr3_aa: CASSGGLADYNEQFF; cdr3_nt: TGTGCCAGCAGCGGCGGACTAGCGGATTACAATGAGCAGTTCTTC
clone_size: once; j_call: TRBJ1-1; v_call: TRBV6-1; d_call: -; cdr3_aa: CASSPTGFTEAFF; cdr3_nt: TGTGCCAGCAGCCCTACAGGGTTTACTGAAGCTTTCTTT
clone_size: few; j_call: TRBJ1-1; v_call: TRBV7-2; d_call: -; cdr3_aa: CASSLGPGNTEAFF; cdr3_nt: TGTGCCAGCAGCTTAGGCCCTGGGAACACTGAAGCTTTCTTT
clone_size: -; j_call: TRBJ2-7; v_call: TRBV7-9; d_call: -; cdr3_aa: CASSLGGSNTYEQYF; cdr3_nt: TGTGCCAGCAGCTTAGGGGGATCTAATACCTACGAGCAGTACTTC
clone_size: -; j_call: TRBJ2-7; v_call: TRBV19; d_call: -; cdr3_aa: CASKPRASRAYEQYF; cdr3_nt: TGTGCCAGTAAGCCTCGGGCTAGCAGAGCCTACGAGCAGTACTTC
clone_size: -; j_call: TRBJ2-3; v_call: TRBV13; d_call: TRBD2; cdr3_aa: CASSLRGGAGSDTQYF; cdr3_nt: TGTGCCAGCAGCTTAAGGGGAGGGGCAGGGTCAGATACGCAGTATTTT
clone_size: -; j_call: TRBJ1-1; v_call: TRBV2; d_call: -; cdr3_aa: CASSEGHATEAFF; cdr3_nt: TGTGCCAGCAGTGAGGGGCACGCCACTGAAGCTTTCTTT
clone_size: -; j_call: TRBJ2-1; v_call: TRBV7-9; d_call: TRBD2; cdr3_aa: CASSPRTSGSNEQFF; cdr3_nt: TGTGCCAGCAGCCCCCGGACTAGCGGGAGCAATGAGCAGTTCTTC
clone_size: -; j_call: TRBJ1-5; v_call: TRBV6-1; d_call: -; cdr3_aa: CASTPTGVNQPQHF; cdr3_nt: TGTGCCAGCACCCCCACTGGTGTCAATCAGCCCCAGCATTTT
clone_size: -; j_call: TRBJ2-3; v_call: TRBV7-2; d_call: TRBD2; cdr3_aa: CASSLSGLAGMNTQYF; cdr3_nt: TGTGCCAGCAGCTTATCGGGACTAGCGGGAATGAATACGCAGTATTTT
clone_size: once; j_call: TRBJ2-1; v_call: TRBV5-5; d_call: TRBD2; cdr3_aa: CASSSSGLAGGTYNEQFF; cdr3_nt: TGTGCCAGCAGCTCCTCGGGACTAGCGGGAGGAACCTACAATGAGCAGTTCTTC
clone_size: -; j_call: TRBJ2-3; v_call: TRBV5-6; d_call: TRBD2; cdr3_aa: CASSLIPSAGSTDTQYF; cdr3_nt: TGTGCCAGCAGCTTAATCCCTTCAGCGGGGAGCACAGATACGCAGTATTTT
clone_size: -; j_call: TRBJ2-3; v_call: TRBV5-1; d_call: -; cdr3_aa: CASSLVAVSTDTQYF; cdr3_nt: TGCGCCAGCAGCTTGGTGGCAGTTTCCACAGATACGCAGTATTTT
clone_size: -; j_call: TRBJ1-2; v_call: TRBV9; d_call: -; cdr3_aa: CASSVARTAGGYTF; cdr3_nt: TGTGCCAGCAGCGTAGCCAGGACAGCGGGTGGCTACACCTTC
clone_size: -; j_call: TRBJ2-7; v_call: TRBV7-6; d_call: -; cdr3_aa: CASSLGLGYEQYF; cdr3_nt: TGTGCCAGCAGCCTCGGGCTGGGCTACGAGCAGTACTTC
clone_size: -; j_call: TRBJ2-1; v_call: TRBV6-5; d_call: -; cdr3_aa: CASSNLVTEQFF; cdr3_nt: TGTGCCAGCAGTAATCTAGTGACTGAGCAGTTCTTC
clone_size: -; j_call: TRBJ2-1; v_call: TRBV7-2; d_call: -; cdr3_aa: CASSSYRVNEQFF; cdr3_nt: TGTGCCAGCAGCTCCTACAGGGTCAATGAGCAGTTCTTC
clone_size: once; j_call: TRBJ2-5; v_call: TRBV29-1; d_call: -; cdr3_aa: CSVVGTDQETQYF; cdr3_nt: TGCAGCGTTGTAGGGACTGACCAAGAGACCCAGTACTTC
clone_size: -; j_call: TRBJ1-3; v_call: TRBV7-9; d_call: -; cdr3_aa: CASSPRRGSSGNTIYF; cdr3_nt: TGTGCCAGCAGCCCCCGACGGGGTTCCTCTGGAAACACCATATATTTT
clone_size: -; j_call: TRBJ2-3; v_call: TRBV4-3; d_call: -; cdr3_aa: CASSQQNRATDTQYF; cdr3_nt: TGCGCCAGCAGCCAACAAAACAGGGCGACAGATACGCAGTATTTT
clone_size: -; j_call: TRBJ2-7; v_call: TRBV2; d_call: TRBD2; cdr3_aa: CASGGTSNEQYF; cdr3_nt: TGTGCCAGCGGGGGGACTAGTAACGAGCAGTACTTC
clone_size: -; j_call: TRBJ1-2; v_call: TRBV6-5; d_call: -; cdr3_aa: CASSLTGYGYTF; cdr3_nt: TGTGCCAGCAGTTTGACAGGCTATGGCTACACCTTC
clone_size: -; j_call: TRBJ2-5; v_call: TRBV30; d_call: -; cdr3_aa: CAWSGGGGETQYF; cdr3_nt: TGTGCCTGGAGCGGAGGGGGAGGAGAGACCCAGTACTTC
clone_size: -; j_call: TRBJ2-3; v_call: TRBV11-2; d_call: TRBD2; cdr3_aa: CATTSAGGSDTQYF; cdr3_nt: TGTGCCACCACTTCGGCGGGAGGGTCAGATACGCAGTATTTT
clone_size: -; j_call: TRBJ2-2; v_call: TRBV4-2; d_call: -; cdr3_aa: CASSQGKGLPGELFF; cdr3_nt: TGTGCCAGCAGCCAAGGAAAAGGTCTCCCCGGGGAGCTGTTTTTT
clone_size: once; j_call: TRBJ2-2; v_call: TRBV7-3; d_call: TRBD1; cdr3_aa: CASTKGTGSNTGELFF; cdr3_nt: TGTGCCAGCACCAAGGGGACAGGATCGAACACCGGGGAGCTGTTTTTT
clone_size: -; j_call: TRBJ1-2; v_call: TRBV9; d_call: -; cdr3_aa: CASSVGDPNLYGYTF; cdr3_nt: TGTGCCAGCAGCGTAGGGGACCCTAACCTCTATGGCTACACCTTC
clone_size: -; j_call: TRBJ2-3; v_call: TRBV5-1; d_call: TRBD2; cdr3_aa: CASSLSPSSGSTDTQYF; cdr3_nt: TGCGCCAGCAGCTTGAGCCCCTCTAGCGGGAGCACAGATACGCAGTATTTT
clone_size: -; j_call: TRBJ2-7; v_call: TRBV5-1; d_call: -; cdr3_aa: CASSADRYYEQYF; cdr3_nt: TGCGCCAGCAGCGCGGACAGATATTACGAGCAGTACTTC
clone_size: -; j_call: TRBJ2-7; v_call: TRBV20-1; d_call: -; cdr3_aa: CSANYEQYF; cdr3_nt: TGCAGTGCTAACTACGAGCAGTACTTC
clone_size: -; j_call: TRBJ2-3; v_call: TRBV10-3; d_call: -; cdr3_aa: CAISESSPGTYRTDTQYF; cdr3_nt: TGTGCCATCAGTGAGTCTTCGCCCGGGACTTACCGCACAGATACGCAGTATTTT
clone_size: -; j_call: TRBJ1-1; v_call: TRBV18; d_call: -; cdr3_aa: CASSDFQGRTEAFF; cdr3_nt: TGTGCCAGCTCAGACTTCCAGGGCCGCACTGAAGCTTTCTTT
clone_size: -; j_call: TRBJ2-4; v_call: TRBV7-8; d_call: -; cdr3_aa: CASSFPGKNIQYF; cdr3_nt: TGTGCCAGCAGCTTCCCAGGGAAAAACATTCAGTACTTC
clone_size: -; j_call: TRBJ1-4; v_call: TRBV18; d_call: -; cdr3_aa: CASSRGTLNNEKLFF; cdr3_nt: TGTGCCAGCTCGCGTGGGACGCTCAATAATGAAAAACTGTTTTTT
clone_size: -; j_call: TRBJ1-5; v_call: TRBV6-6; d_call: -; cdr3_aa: CASSSTRGGEPQHF; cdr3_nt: TGTGCCAGCAGTTCCACCCGGGGGGGTGAGCCCCAGCATTTT
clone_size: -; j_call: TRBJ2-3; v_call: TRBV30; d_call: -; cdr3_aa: CAWNRPADTQYF; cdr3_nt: TGTGCCTGGAACCGTCCGGCCGATACGCAGTATTTT